This is a list of T cell receptor beta chains from one sample in a study of blood T cell repertoires in COVID-19. The protocol was immunoSEQ multiplex PCR, while the TCRdb copy is restricted to in-frame clones and leaves out a portion. This table has about 100,000 clones, approximately 90% appearing once. Source material: peripheral blood. These receptors were obtained from a woman in her twenties or thirties with acute or convalescent COVID-19. CDR3s include the opening cysteine and the closing phenylalanine or tryptophan. A D gene is named only where the DNA matches it firmly. Clone size is shown for a subset of rows, as once, few, many or a class of expanded clone.

D	J	V	size	DNA	CDR3
TRBD1	TRBJ1-1	TRBV3-1/TRBV3-2	.	TGTGCCAGCAGCCCCCTGACAGGGTCCCCTTTCTTT	CASSPLTGSPFF
.	TRBJ2-4	TRBV4-3	.	TGCGCCAGCAGCCACGGAAGAGGGCGGGACAGCCTAAACATTCAGTACTTC	CASSHGRGRDSLNIQYF
.	TRBJ2-7	TRBV12-3/TRBV12-4	.	TGTGCCAGCGTCAAAGGGGTCGACGAGCAGTACTTC	CASVKGVDEQYF
.	TRBJ1-5	TRBV12-3/TRBV12-4	.	TGTGCCAGCAGTTTTGCAGACAATCAGCCCCAGCATTTT	CASSFADNQPQHF
TRBD1	TRBJ1-4	TRBV9	few	TGTGCCAGCAGCACCGGGACAGGGGAAAAACTGTTTTTT	CASSTGTGEKLFF
.	TRBJ2-1	TRBV11-1	.	TGTGCCAGCAGCTTGACAGGCCGCGAGCAGTTCTTC	CASSLTGREQFF
TRBD1	TRBJ1-2	TRBV11-2	.	TGTGCCAGCAGCCAAGGGGGCGGCTATGGCTACACCTTC	CASSQGGGYGYTF
.	TRBJ1-4	TRBV4-1	.	TGCGCCAGCAGCAACGGGAGTGAAAAACTGTTTTTT	CASSNGSEKLFF
.	TRBJ1-2	TRBV19	few	TGTGCCAGTACCGCAGGCCCGCGCACTAACTATGGCTACACCTTC	CASTAGPRTNYGYTF
.	TRBJ2-5	TRBV19	.	TGTGCCAGTAGTAACGGGGGAGGAGAGACCCAGTACTTC	CASSNGGGETQYF
.	TRBJ2-3	TRBV5-1	.	TGCGCCAGCAGCTTGCGGGATACGCAGTATTTT	CASSLRDTQYF
TRBD1	TRBJ1-5	TRBV12-3/TRBV12-4	.	TGTGCCAGCAGTCGGGACAGACTTCAGCCCCAGCATTTT	CASSRDRLQPQHF
.	TRBJ1-5	TRBV28	.	TGTGCCAGCAGCCGTCAGCCGCGACTCATCAATCAGCCCCAGCATTTT	CASSRQPRLINQPQHF
TRBD2	TRBJ2-5	TRBV19	once	TGTGCCAGTAGTAGAGGGCGGGAGCTGGAGACCCAGTACTTC	CASSRGRELETQYF
.	TRBJ2-3	TRBV11-2	.	TGTGCCAGCACCCCCTTGGTTACTAGCACAGATACGCAGTATTTT	CASTPLVTSTDTQYF
TRBD1	TRBJ1-5	TRBV30	.	TGTGCCTGGAGCGGGGACAGGGGGCATGTTAGCAATCAGCCCCAGCATTTT	CAWSGDRGHVSNQPQHF
TRBD1	TRBJ2-7	TRBV18	.	TGTGCCAGCTCAAATGGACAGGGACACTACGAGCAGTACTTC	CASSNGQGHYEQYF
.	TRBJ1-3	TRBV29-1	.	TGCAGCGTCTCTACCCGTCGGGACACCATATATTTT	CSVSTRRDTIYF
.	TRBJ1-2	TRBV5-6	.	TGTGCCAGCAGCCCGGCCGACCGGGGCTATGGCTACACCTTC	CASSPADRGYGYTF
TRBD2	TRBJ2-7	TRBV11-2	once	TGTGCCAGCAGCGCTCGAGAGGGAGCGGGGGCCTACGAGCAGTACTTC	CASSAREGAGAYEQYF
.	TRBJ1-4	TRBV7-2	.	TGTGCCAGCAGCTTAGGGACCTTATGGACGGGGGAAAAACTGTTTTTT	CASSLGTLWTGEKLFF
TRBD1	TRBJ2-1	TRBV24-1	.	TGTGCCACCAGTGATTCATGGACAGGGGGGAATGAGCAGTTCTTC	CATSDSWTGGNEQFF
.	TRBJ1-1	TRBV4-3	.	TGCGCCAGCAGCTGGGCAGAGAACACTGAAGCTTTCTTT	CASSWAENTEAFF
.	TRBJ2-5	TRBV5-4	.	TGTGCCAGCAGCCACGGGCCGGGTCAGGGGGGAGAGACCCAGTACTTC	CASSHGPGQGGETQYF
TRBD1	TRBJ1-4	TRBV19	.	TGTGCCAGTAGACGACAGGGACGGACTAATGAAAAACTGTTTTTT	CASRRQGRTNEKLFF
.	TRBJ1-2	TRBV27	.	TGTGCCAGCAGTTTATCTGGGTCTACCCGCGGGACCCACTATGGCTACACCTTC	CASSLSGSTRGTHYGYTF
.	TRBJ1-2	TRBV10-3	.	TGTGCCATCAGTGAGTCGGTAGGAGGGTCCGCTACTAACTATGGCTACACCTTC	CAISESVGGSATNYGYTF
.	TRBJ2-7	TRBV4-3	.	TGCGCCAGCAGCCAAGATCGGGACACCTACGAGCAGTACTTC	CASSQDRDTYEQYF
TRBD2	TRBJ2-3	TRBV27	.	TGTGCCAGCAGTCCTAGAGGGGCCCTCGGGAGGGCCGCAGATACGCAGTATTTT	CASSPRGALGRAADTQYF
TRBD1	TRBJ2-7	TRBV29-1	once	TGCAGCGTTTTGTCGACAGGGGCCTACGAGCAGTACTTC	CSVLSTGAYEQYF
TRBD2	TRBJ2-7	TRBV30	.	TGTGCCTGGAGTCCTCCGACTAGCGGTACTACGAAACAGTACTTC	CAWSPPTSGTTKQYF
.	TRBJ2-1	TRBV4-2	.	TGTGCCAGCAGCCAAGATAGAAATGAGCAGTTCTTC	CASSQDRNEQFF
.	TRBJ1-2	TRBV6-2/TRBV6-3	.	TGTGCCAGCAGACCTAAACTGTTTAACGGCTATGGCTACACCTTC	CASRPKLFNGYGYTF
.	TRBJ1-2	TRBV28	.	TGTGCCAGCAGTCGGCAGGACTATGGCTACACCTTC	CASSRQDYGYTF
.	TRBJ1-3	TRBV7-7	.	TGTGCTAGCAGCCCGTCACCACAGGGAACTGGAAACACCATATATTTT	CASSPSPQGTGNTIYF
.	TRBJ1-2	TRBV7-9	.	TGTGCCAGCAGCTTAGTAAATCTAGGACTACCTAGCTATGGCTACACCTTC	CASSLVNLGLPSYGYTF
TRBD2	TRBJ2-1	TRBV9	.	TGTGCCAGCAGCGTTTTAGCGGGGACTAACAATGAGCAGTTCTTC	CASSVLAGTNNEQFF
.	TRBJ1-4	TRBV6-6	.	TGTGCCAGCAATGGGGTCGCGGGTGAAAAACTGTTTTTT	CASNGVAGEKLFF
TRBD1	TRBJ1-4	TRBV4-2	.	TGTGCCAGCAGCCAAGTCCCCGGGACAGGGGGCGTTGAAAAACTGTTTTTT	CASSQVPGTGGVEKLFF
.	TRBJ1-6	TRBV4-3	.	TGCGCCAGCAGCCAAGATCACAGGGCCGGGTCACCCCTCCACTTT	CASSQDHRAGSPLHF
.	TRBJ1-2	TRBV6-2/TRBV6-3	.	TGTGCCAGCAGTTACCCCAGGGCGAGGCTATATGGCTACACCTTC	CASSYPRARLYGYTF
.	TRBJ2-2	TRBV6-5	.	TGTGCCAGCAGAGCCGGCCAGGGGTGGGCCGGGGAGCTGTTTTTT	CASRAGQGWAGELFF
TRBD1	TRBJ2-3	TRBV28	.	TGTGCCAGCAGTTTCGGACAGGGGTGGGCAGATACGCAGTATTTT	CASSFGQGWADTQYF
.	TRBJ1-5	TRBV7-9	.	TGTGCCAGCAGCCCCCCCGGGGATAGCAATCAGCCCCAGCATTTT	CASSPPGDSNQPQHF
TRBD2	TRBJ2-6	TRBV28	.	TGTGCCAGCAGTTCGGGACTAGCGGGGGACTCTGGGGCCAACGTCCTGACTTTC	CASSSGLAGDSGANVLTF
.	TRBJ2-7	TRBV5-6	.	TGTGCCAGCAGCTTGGAATTTGTGGACACGGAGGGGTACGAGCAGTACTTC	CASSLEFVDTEGYEQYF